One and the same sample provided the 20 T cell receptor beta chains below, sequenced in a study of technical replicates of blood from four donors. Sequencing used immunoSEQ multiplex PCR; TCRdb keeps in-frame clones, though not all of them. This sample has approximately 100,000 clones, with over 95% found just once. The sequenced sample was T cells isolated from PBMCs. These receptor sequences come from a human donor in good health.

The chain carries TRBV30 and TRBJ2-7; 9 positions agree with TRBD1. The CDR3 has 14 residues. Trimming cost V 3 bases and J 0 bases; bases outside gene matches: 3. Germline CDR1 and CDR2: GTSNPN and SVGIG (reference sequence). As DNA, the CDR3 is TGTGCCTGGAGCCTGACAGGGGGCTCCTACGAGCAGTACTTC. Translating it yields CAWSLTGGSYEQYF.

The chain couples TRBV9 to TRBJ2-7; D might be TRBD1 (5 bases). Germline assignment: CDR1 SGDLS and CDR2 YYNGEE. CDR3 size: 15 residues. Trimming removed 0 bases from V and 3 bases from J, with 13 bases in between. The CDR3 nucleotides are TGTGCCAGCAGCGTAGGGGCAGGGCCCCTCTACGAGCAGTACTTC. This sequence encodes CASSVGAGPLYEQYF.

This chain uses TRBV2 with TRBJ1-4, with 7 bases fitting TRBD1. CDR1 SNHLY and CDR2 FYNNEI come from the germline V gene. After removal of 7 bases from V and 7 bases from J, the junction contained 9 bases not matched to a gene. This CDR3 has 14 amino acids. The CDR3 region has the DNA TGTGCCAGCACTATAAGACAGGGAGGTGAAAAACTGTTTTTT. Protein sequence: CASTIRQGGEKLFF.

This chain's CDR3 is CASRAKEFSYNEQFF. CDR3 DNA: TGTGCCAGCAGAGCGAAAGAGTTCTCCTACAATGAGCAGTTCTTC. V and J are TRBV2 and TRBJ2-1, with D unclear. Trimming took off 6 bases at V and 0 bases at J, with 12 bases between the two ends. This CDR3 is built from 15 residues. Germline CDR1 reads SNHLY; CDR2 reads FYNNEI.

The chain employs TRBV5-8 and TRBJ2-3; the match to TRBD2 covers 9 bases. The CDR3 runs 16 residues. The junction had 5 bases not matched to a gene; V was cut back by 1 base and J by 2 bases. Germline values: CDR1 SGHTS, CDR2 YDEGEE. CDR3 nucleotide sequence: TGTGCCAGCAGCTTGACTAGCGGGTCCCCCACAGATACGCAGTATTTT. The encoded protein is CASSLTSGSPTDTQYF.

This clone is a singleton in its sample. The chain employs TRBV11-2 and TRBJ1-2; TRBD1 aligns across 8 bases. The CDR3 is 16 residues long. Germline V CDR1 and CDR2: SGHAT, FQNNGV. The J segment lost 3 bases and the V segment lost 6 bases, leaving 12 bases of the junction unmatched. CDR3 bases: TGTGCCAGCAGTCCTGGACAGGGAGTTTCTTACTATGGCTACACCTTC. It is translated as CASSPGQGVSYYGYTF.

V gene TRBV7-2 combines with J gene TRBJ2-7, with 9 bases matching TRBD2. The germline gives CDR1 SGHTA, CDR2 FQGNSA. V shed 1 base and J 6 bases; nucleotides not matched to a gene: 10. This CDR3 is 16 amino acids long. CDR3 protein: CASSLVELAGGSEQYF. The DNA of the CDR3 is TGTGCCAGCAGCTTAGTCGAACTAGCGGGCGGTAGCGAGCAGTACTTC. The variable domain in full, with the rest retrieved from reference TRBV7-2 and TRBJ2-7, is GAGVSQSPSNKVTEKGKDVELRCDPISGHTALYWYRQSLGQGLEFLIYFQGNSAPDKSGLPSDRFSAERTGGSVSTLTIQRTQQEDSAVYLCASSLVELAGGSEQYFGPGTRLTVT.

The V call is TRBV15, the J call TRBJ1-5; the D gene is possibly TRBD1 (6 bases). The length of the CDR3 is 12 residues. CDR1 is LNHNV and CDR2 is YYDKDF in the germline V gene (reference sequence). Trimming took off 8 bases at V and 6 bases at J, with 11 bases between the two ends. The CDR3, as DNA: TGTGCCACCGCAGGGGACCGTCAGCCCCAGCATTTT. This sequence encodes CATAGDRQPQHF.

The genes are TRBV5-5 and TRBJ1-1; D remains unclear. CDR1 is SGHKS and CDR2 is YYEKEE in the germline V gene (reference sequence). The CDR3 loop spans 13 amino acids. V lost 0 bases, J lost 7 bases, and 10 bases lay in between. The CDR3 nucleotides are TGTGCCAGCAGCTTGGCCTTTGGGCATGAAGCTTTCTTT. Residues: CASSLAFGHEAFF.

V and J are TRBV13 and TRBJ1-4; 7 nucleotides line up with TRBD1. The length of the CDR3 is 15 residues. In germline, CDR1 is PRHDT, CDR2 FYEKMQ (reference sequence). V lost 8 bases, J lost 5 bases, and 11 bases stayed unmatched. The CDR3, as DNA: TGTGCCAGCGGAAAAGTGGACAGGTGGAATGAAAAACTGTTTTTT. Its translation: CASGKVDRWNEKLFF.

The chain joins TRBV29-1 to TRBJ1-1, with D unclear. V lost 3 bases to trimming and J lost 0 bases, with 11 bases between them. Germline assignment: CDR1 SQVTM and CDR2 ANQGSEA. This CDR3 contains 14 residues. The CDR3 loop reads CSVDGVGVNTEAFF. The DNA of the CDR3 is TGCAGCGTTGACGGGGTTGGTGTGAACACTGAAGCTTTCTTT. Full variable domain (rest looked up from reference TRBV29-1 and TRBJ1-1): SAVISQKPSRDICQRGTSLTIQCQVDSQVTMMFWYRQQPGQSLTLIATANQGSEATYESGFVIDKFPISRPNLTFSTLTVSNMSPEDSSIYLCSVDGVGVNTEAFFGQGTRLTVV.

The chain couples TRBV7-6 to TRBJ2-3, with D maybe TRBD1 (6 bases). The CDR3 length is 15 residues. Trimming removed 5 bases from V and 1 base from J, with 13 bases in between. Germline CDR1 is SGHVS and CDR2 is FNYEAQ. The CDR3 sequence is CASSQGAGGTDTQYF. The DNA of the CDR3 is TGTGCCAGCAGCCAAGGGGCAGGGGGCACAGATACGCAGTATTTT.

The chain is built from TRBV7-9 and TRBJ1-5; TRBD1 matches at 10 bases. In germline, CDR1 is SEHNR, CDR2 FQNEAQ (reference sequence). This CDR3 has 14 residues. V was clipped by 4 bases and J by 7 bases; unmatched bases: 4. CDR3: CASSSRTGGQPQHF. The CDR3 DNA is TGTGCCAGCAGCTCCCGGACAGGGGGACAGCCCCAGCATTTT.

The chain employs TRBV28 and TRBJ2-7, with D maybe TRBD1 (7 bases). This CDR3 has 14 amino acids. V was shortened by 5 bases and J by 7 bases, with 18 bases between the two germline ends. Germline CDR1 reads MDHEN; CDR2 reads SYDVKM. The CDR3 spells CASSIQGRIEEQYF. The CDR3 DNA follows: TGTGCCAGCAGTATACAGGGGAGGATAGAAGAGCAGTACTTC.

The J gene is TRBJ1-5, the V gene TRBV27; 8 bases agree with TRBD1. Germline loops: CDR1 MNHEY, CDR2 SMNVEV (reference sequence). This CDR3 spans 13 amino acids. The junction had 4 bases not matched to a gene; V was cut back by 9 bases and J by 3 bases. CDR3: CASGTGVNQPQHF. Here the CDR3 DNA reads TGTGCCAGTGGGACAGGCGTCAATCAGCCCCAGCATTTT.

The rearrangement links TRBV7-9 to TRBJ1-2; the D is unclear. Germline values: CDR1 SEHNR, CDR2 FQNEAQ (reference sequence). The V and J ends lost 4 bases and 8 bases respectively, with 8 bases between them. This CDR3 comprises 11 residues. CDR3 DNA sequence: TGTGCCAGCAGCTCGACTAGGGGCTACACCTTC. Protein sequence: CASSSTRGYTF. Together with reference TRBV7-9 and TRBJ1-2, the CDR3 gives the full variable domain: DTGVSQNPRHKITKRGQNVTFRCDPISEHNRLYWYRQTLGQGPEFLTYFQNEAQLEKSRLLSDRFSAERPKGSFSTLEIQRTEQGDSAMYLCASSSTRGYTFGSGTRLTVV.

CDR3 region: CASRPGQGSNYGYTF. In DNA form, the CDR3 reads TGTGCCAGCAGACCCGGACAGGGCAGTAACTATGGCTACACCTTC. The chain uses TRBV6-4 and TRBJ1-2, with 8 bases lining up with TRBD1. V lost 6 bases, J lost 1 base, and 7 bases stayed unmatched. Germline V lookup: CDR1 MRHNA, CDR2 SNTAGT. CDR3 length: 15 amino acids.

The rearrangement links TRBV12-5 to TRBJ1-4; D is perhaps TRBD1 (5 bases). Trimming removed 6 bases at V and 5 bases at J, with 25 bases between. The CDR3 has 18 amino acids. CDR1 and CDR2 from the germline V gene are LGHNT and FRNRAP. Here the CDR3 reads CASGPQQGRGPVNEKLFF. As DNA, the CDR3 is TGTGCTAGTGGCCCGCAGCAGGGAAGAGGCCCTGTGAATGAAAAACTGTTTTTT.

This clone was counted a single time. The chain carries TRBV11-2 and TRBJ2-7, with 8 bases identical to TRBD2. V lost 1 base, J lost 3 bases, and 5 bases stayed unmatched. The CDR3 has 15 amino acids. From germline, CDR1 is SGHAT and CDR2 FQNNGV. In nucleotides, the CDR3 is TGTGCCAGCAGCTTAGCTCGTACTAGCGGCTACGAGCAGTACTTC. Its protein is CASSLARTSGYEQYF. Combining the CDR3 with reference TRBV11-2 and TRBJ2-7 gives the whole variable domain EAGVAQSPRYKIIEKRQSVAFWCNPISGHATLYWYQQILGQGPKLLIQFQNNGVVDDSQLPKDRFSAERLKGVDSTLKIQPAKLEDSAVYLCASSLARTSGYEQYFGPGTRLTVT.

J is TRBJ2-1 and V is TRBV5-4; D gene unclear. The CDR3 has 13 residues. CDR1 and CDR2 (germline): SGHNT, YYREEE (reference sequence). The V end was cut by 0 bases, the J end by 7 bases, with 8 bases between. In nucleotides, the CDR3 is TGTGCCAGCAGCTTGGGGTCGCGGAATGAGCAGTTCTTC. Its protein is CASSLGSRNEQFF.